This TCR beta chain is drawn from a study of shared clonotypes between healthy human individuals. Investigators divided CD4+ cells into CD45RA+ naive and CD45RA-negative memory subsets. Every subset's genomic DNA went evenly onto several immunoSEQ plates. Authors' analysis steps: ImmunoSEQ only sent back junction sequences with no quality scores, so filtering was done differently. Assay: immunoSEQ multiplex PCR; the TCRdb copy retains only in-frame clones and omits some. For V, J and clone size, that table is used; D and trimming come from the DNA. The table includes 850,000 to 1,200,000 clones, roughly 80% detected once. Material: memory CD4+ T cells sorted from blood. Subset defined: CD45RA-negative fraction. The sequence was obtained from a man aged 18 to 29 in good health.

This chain's CDR3 is CATGRGEAYEQYF. CDR3 DNA sequence: TGTGCCACCGGTCGGGGAGAAGCCTACGAGCAGTACTTC. The chain uses TRBV11-2 and TRBJ2-7; D may be TRBD2 (5 bases). Germline loops: CDR1 SGHAT, CDR2 FQNNGV. This CDR3 is 13 amino acids long. Trimming removed 10 bases from V and 2 bases from J, with 15 bases in between.